The 29 T cell receptor beta chains listed next were all sequenced from one sample in a study of blood T cell repertoires in COVID-19. Generated by immunoSEQ multiplex PCR, the TCRdb table keeps only in-frame clones and is missing some. The sample has around 130,000 clones, about 83% seen once. Material for sequencing was peripheral blood. The receptors were gathered from a man younger than 45 with COVID-19, enrolled during active disease.

This chain links TRBV24-1 with TRBJ2-3; 8 bases are shared with TRBD2. Trimming at V came to 5 bases and at J to 6 bases, leaving 21 bases not matched to a gene. This CDR3 is built from 19 residues. Germline V gives CDR1 KGHDR, CDR2 SFDVKD. The DNA of the CDR3 is TGTGCCACCAGTGGTCTGGATCCACGGGGCGGGAGGTTGGCTGATACGCAGTATTTT. As protein: CATSGLDPRGGRLADTQYF.

The genes are TRBV25-1 and TRBJ1-3; D remains unclear. The ends were cut back, 3 bases at V and 4 bases at J, with 7 bases in the middle. In germline, CDR1 is MGHDK, CDR2 SYGVNS. The CDR3 length is 13 residues. The CDR3 DNA reads as TGTGCCAGCAGTGACAGGCTCGGAAACACCATATATTTT. This codes for CASSDRLGNTIYF.

This clone is a singleton in its sample. V usage is TRBV12-3 or TRBV12-4 and J usage is TRBJ2-2; D gene unclear. Trimming cost V 3 bases and J 6 bases, with 5 bases left between them. The CDR3 contains 12 residues. The CDR3 DNA reads as TGTGCCAGCAGTTTTTCTGCCGGGGAGCTGTTTTTT. It translates to CASSFSAGELFF.

The chain couples TRBV3-1 (or the pseudogene TRBV3-2) to TRBJ2-2; D might be TRBD2 (5 bases). CDR1 is LGHDT, CDR2 YNNKEL, per germline (reference sequence). V was trimmed by 5 bases and J by 4 bases, leaving 11 bases between them. The CDR3 covers 14 residues. In nucleotides, the CDR3 is TGTGCCAGCAGCTGGGCGGGCACCACCGGGGAGCTGTTTTTT. Protein: CASSWAGTTGELFF.

The rearrangement joins TRBV7-8 to TRBJ1-2; D is ambiguous. Germline loops: CDR1 SGHVS, CDR2 FQNEAQ. Trimming removed 2 bases at V and 8 bases at J, with 9 bases between. The CDR3 loop spans 12 amino acids. CDR3 amino acids: CASSLIGEGYTF. DNA for the CDR3: TGTGCCAGCAGCTTAATTGGGGAGGGCTACACCTTC.

This chain connects TRBV30 to TRBJ1-2, with 8 bases matching TRBD1. This CDR3 comprises 12 residues. CDR1 is GTSNPN, CDR2 SVGIG, per germline (reference sequence). V was pared by 3 bases and J by 6 bases, with 3 bases of the junction left unmatched. CDR3 DNA sequence: TGTGCCTGGAGCCTGACAGGGGATGGCTACACCTTC. This codes for CAWSLTGDGYTF.

The chain combines TRBV3-1 (or the pseudogene TRBV3-2) with TRBJ2-7; TRBD1 matches at 10 bases. Germline CDR1 reads LGHDT; CDR2 reads YNNKEL (reference sequence). The CDR3 sequence is 15 residues long. V lost 4 bases, J lost 0 bases, and 3 bases stayed unmatched. CDR3 bases: TGTGCCAGCAGCCGAAGGACAGGGGGCTCCTACGAGCAGTACTTC. Its protein is CASSRRTGGSYEQYF.

The chain uses TRBV3-1 (or the pseudogene TRBV3-2) and TRBJ2-7, with 10 bases matching TRBD2. The germline CDR1 and CDR2 sequences are LGHDT and YNNKEL (reference sequence). V gave up 0 bases and J gave up 3 bases; unmatched junction bases: 5. The CDR3 length is 16 residues. CDR3 bases: TGTGCCAGCAGCCAAGATTTATTAGCGGGAGGCTACGAGCAGTACTTC. Amino acid sequence: CASSQDLLAGGYEQYF.

DNA for the CDR3: TGTGCCAGCAGCTACCCGGGACAGGGTCGCTACGAGCAGTACTTC. This translates into CASSYPGQGRYEQYF. The chain has TRBV3-1 (or the pseudogene TRBV3-2) and TRBJ2-7; 9 nucleotides align to TRBD1. V dropped 5 bases and J dropped 3; count of bases not matched to a gene: 8. Germline loops: CDR1 LGHDT, CDR2 YNNKEL (reference sequence). The CDR3 covers 15 residues.

This chain connects TRBV19 to TRBJ1-2; 11 bases map to TRBD1. The CDR3 totals 15 residues. V gave up 6 bases and J gave up 3 bases; unmatched junction bases: 6. Germline V gene sequence: CDR1 LNHDA, CDR2 SQIVND (reference sequence). The CDR3 nucleotides are TGTGCCAGTAGATTGGACAGGGGGCTCGACTATGGCTACACCTTC. Translating it yields CASRLDRGLDYGYTF.

This clone turned up a few times. The V and J genes are TRBV7-2 and TRBJ2-7; a possible D gene is TRBD2 (6 bases). Germline assignment: CDR1 SGHTA and CDR2 FQGNSA. V lost 5 bases and J 3 bases, leaving 14 bases between the germline ends. This CDR3 contains 14 residues. Written as DNA, the CDR3 is TGTGCCAGCAGCACCCGGGACTCTCTCTACGAGCAGTACTTC. It translates to CASSTRDSLYEQYF.

The chain joins TRBV5-8 to TRBJ1-5, with TRBD1 matching 7 bases. The CDR3 has 15 residues. Germline-derived CDR1 and CDR2 are SGHTS and YDEGEE. The J segment lost 3 bases and the V segment lost 4 bases, leaving 7 bases of the junction unmatched. The CDR3 nucleotides are TGTGCCAGCAGCATACAGGGGTTTTCCAATCAGCCCCAGCATTTT. Translating gives CASSIQGFSNQPQHF.

This chain joins TRBV4-1 and TRBJ2-7; 8 nucleotides line up with TRBD2. This CDR3 has 13 residues. The V gene end was trimmed by 6 bases and the J gene end by 1 base; junction bases not matched to a gene: 2. Germline V CDR1 and CDR2: MGHRA, YSYEKL. In nucleotides, the CDR3 is TGCGCCAGCAGACTAGCGGAATCCTACGAGCAGTACTTC. Its translation: CASRLAESYEQYF.

The V call is TRBV4-2, the J call TRBJ1-5; D gene ambiguous. The germline V gene encodes CDR1 LGHNA and CDR2 YNFKEQ. With 4 bases removed from V and 0 bases from J, the gap between germline ends came to 10 bases. The CDR3 is 15 amino acids. CDR3 coding DNA: TGTGCCAGCAGCCGTTACGAGTCTAGCAATCAGCCCCAGCATTTT. This sequence encodes CASSRYESSNQPQHF.

This clone appeared once. The V call is TRBV6-5, the J call TRBJ1-1; 7 nucleotides agree with TRBD1. Germline CDR1 reads MNHEY; CDR2 reads SVGAGI. The CDR3 has 15 amino acids. V trimming: 6 bases; J trimming: 1 base; junction bases outside the gene matches: 8. CDR3 DNA sequence: TGTGCCAGCAGGCCCACAGGGGAAGAGAACACTGAAGCTTTCTTT. Amino acids: CASRPTGEENTEAFF.

This clone appeared a few times. The sample carries other DNA sequences with the same CDR3. The V gene is TRBV3-1 (or the pseudogene TRBV3-2), the J gene TRBJ2-7; a weak D match, TRBD1 (6 bases). V was pared by 4 bases and J by 0 bases, with 13 bases between. The CDR3 sequence is 15 residues long. CDR1 is LGHDT, CDR2 YNNKEL, per germline (reference sequence). CDR3 sequence: CASSRGLGDSYEQYF. The CDR3 region has the DNA TGTGCCAGCAGCCGGGGGCTCGGTGACTCCTACGAGCAGTACTTC.

The chain is built from TRBV19 and TRBJ2-3, with 7 bases identical to TRBD1. The germline V gene encodes CDR1 LNHDA and CDR2 SQIVND (reference sequence). The CDR3 is 15 amino acids. Trimming took 4 bases from V and 1 from J; bases not matched to a gene: 5. In DNA form, the CDR3 reads TGTGCCAGTAGTACGTTAGGACAGGGCACAGATACGCAGTATTTT. Encoded protein: CASSTLGQGTDTQYF.

The rearrangement uses TRBV7-7 and TRBJ2-6; 9 nucleotides align to TRBD1. CDR1 is SSHAT, CDR2 FNYEAQ, per germline (reference sequence). This CDR3 has 15 residues. The CDR3 sequence is CASSTGGAGANVLTF. For the CDR3, the DNA is TGTGCTAGCTCGACAGGGGGGGCTGGGGCCAACGTCCTGACTTTC.

V is TRBV24-1 and J is TRBJ2-1; 12 bases align to TRBD2. CDR1 is KGHDR and CDR2 is SFDVKD in the germline V gene. This CDR3 is 17 amino acids long. Unmatched junction bases numbered 19, after V lost 4 bases and J lost 16 bases. The CDR3 is CATSDPVPGQLAGGRFF. DNA for the CDR3: TGTGCCACCAGTGACCCAGTCCCGGGACAGCTAGCGGGAGGGCGCTTCTTC.

V usage is TRBV5-1 and J usage is TRBJ2-1; D perhaps matches TRBD1 (5 bases). CDR3 length: 13 residues. Trimming cost V 3 bases and J 8 bases, with 12 bases left between them. Germline CDR1 reads SGHRS; CDR2 reads YFSETQ. The CDR3 bases are TGCGCCAGCAGCTGGACACCTTTAGATGAGCAGTTCTTC. Protein: CASSWTPLDEQFF.

V usage is TRBV19 and J usage is TRBJ1-2; maybe TRBD1 (6 bases). Germline CDR1 LNHDA, CDR2 SQIVND (reference sequence). The CDR3 covers 14 residues. Trimming stripped 6 bases from V and 4 bases from J, with 15 bases between. The CDR3 is CASSDGQQGYGYTF. The CDR3 DNA reads as TGTGCCAGTAGCGATGGACAGCAGGGCTATGGCTACACCTTC.

The gene calls are TRBV11-2 and TRBJ2-5; 9 nucleotides agree with TRBD2. The trim removed 1 base at V and 4 bases at J, leaving 7 bases unmatched. This CDR3 contains 16 residues. The germline gives CDR1 SGHAT, CDR2 FQNNGV. The CDR3 is CASSLASGTFSETQYF. The CDR3, as DNA: TGTGCCAGCAGCTTAGCTAGCGGGACTTTCTCAGAGACCCAGTACTTC. Combining the CDR3 with reference TRBV11-2 and TRBJ2-5 gives the whole variable domain EAGVAQSPRYKIIEKRQSVAFWCNPISGHATLYWYQQILGQGPKLLIQFQNNGVVDDSQLPKDRFSAERLKGVDSTLKIQPAKLEDSAVYLCASSLASGTFSETQYFGPGTRLLVL.

This chain uses TRBV7-2 with TRBJ2-7; 8 bases line up with TRBD1. The CDR3 covers 13 residues. The J segment lost 4 bases and the V segment lost 5 bases, leaving 4 bases of the junction unmatched. Germline CDR1 reads SGHTA; CDR2 reads FQGNSA. As DNA, the CDR3 is TGTGCCAGCAGCGCCCAGGGGGCTTACGAGCAGTACTTC. Translating gives CASSAQGAYEQYF.

In DNA, the CDR3 is TGTGCCAGTAGGGAAAAGGGGGCAGGCACTGAAGCTTTCTTT. Translated: CASREKGAGTEAFF. V usage is TRBV19 and J usage is TRBJ1-1; TRBD1 aligns across 7 bases. CDR3 length: 14 amino acids. V dropped 6 bases and J dropped 4; count of bases not matched to a gene: 8. Germline loops: CDR1 LNHDA, CDR2 SQIVND (reference sequence).

CDR3 loop: CATGGPKNTEAFF. In DNA, the CDR3 is TGTGCCACGGGGGGGCCCAAGAACACTGAAGCTTTCTTT. V gene TRBV10-3 combines with J gene TRBJ1-1; possible D gene TRBD1, 6 bases. CDR1 and CDR2 (germline): ENHRY, SYGVKD. This CDR3 contains 13 residues. Trimming removed 10 bases at V and 1 base at J, with 13 bases between.

This chain links TRBV30 with TRBJ2-7; 7 bases map to TRBD2. The germline gives CDR1 GTSNPN, CDR2 SVGIG (reference sequence). Trimming took 5 bases from V and 3 from J; bases not matched to a gene: 4. The CDR3 spans 12 residues. The CDR3 DNA reads TGTGCCTGGGGGGACTATTTCTACGAGCAGTACTTC. Protein sequence: CAWGDYFYEQYF.

In its sample, this clone was seen a few times. CDR3 loop: CASSPFGDRGESGELFF. For the CDR3, the DNA is TGTGCCAGTAGCCCCTTCGGGGACAGGGGAGAATCCGGGGAGCTGTTTTTT. The chain is built from TRBV19 and TRBJ2-2, with 10 bases matching TRBD1. With V trimmed by 6 bases and J by 6 bases, 13 bases remained unmatched. The CDR3 has 17 residues. Germline-derived CDR1 and CDR2 are LNHDA and SQIVND (reference sequence).

This clone was observed at least ten times. V usage is TRBV5-1 and J usage is TRBJ2-5; the match to TRBD2 covers 7 bases. Germline lookup yields CDR1 SGHRS and CDR2 YFSETQ. Trimming removed 2 bases from V and 4 bases from J; junction bases left unmatched: 2. The CDR3 consists of 13 residues. The DNA of the CDR3 is TGCGCCAGCAGCTTCAGGGAGGGAGAGACCCAGTACTTC. Translated, it gives CASSFREGETQYF. Full variable domain (rest looked up from reference TRBV5-1 and TRBJ2-5): KAGVTQTPRYLIKTRGQQVTLSCSPISGHRSVSWYQQTPGQGLQFLFEYFSETQRNKGNFPGRFSGRQFSNSRSEMNVSTLELGDSALYLCASSFREGETQYFGPGTRLLVL.

The gene calls are TRBV28 and TRBJ1-4, with no clear D. Per the germline V gene, CDR1 is MDHEN and CDR2 is SYDVKM. Trimming removed 8 bases from V and 10 bases from J, with 20 bases in between. CDR3 length: 14 residues. The CDR3 is CASAEAALGGKLFF. The CDR3 DNA reads TGTGCCAGCGCAGAGGCGGCCCTAGGTGGAAAACTGTTTTTT.